This TCR beta chain was sequenced for a study of identical twins. Study-wide results and limits: The abundant beta clonotypes from cord blood had fewer insertions, and memory repertoires had none of this. Zero-insertion analyses might be partly confounded by invariant T cells like MAIT and iNKT.

The cDNA had a unique molecular identifier and a template-switch universal primer site. TCRdb ran MiXCR on the 5' RACE reads and lists one entry per CDR3 protein. The table shows hundreds of thousands of distinct CDR3 sequences, with approximately 13% occurring only once. This CDR3 region has 12 residues. Trimming shortened V by 5 bases and J by 2 bases, and 10 bases separated the two germline ends. The germline V gene has CDR1 DFQATT and CDR2 SNEGSKA (reference sequence). As concerns this clonotype: Its matching antigen is unknown.

These same data were also listed under a study on yellow fever vaccine responses in identical twins.

Sequenced: PBMCs. The chain uses TRBV20-1 and TRBJ2-7, with D hard to call. The source of this sequence is a woman between 18 and 29 years old in good health. CDR3 in amino acids: CSAADPPYEQYV. CDR3 DNA: TGCAGTGCTGCGGACCCACCCTACGAGCAGTACGTC.